Included here is one TCR beta chain sequence, with context. Its antigen is currently unknown. These data come from a study of shared clonotypes between healthy human individuals. V lost 2 bases to trimming and J lost 7 bases, with 19 bases between them. This CDR3 is built from 16 residues. The germline V gene encodes CDR1 SGHRS and CDR2 YFSETQ. The protocol was immunoSEQ multiplex PCR, while the TCRdb copy is restricted to in-frame clones and leaves out a portion. The sample lists 330,000 or so clones, around four fifths seen once, with less than 11% in the top ten. Study outcomes and limitations: Limitation of the genetic and exposure-history diversity represented came from the few donors. Relative to their counterparts shared across all four donors, non-shared clonotypes exhibited diminished generation probabilities.

Sequencing used memory CD4+ T cells sorted from blood. Subset of the sample: CD45RA-negative fraction. This rearrangement joins TRBV5-1 to TRBJ1-3; D is unclear. The sequence came from a man younger than 40 in good health. The CDR3 region is CASSLTDDTAKNTIYF. CDR3 sequence (DNA): TGCGCCAGCAGCTTAACCGATGACACCGCTAAGAACACCATATATTTT.